Following are 3 T cell receptor beta chains from one sample sequenced in a study of shared clonotypes between healthy human individuals. Some clones are missing from TCRdb's copy, which holds only in-frame ones; the method was immunoSEQ multiplex PCR. The top ten hold roughly 1% of the sample, which has about 1,800,000 clones, roughly 95% seen once. The naive CD8 population came from CD45RO-negative cells selected for CCR7, without terminally differentiated effector memory CD45RA+ cells. Specimen: naive CD8+ T cells sorted from blood. The receptors here all came from a man aged 18 to 29 in good health.

The chain joins TRBV9 to TRBJ1-2, with 8 bases aligning to TRBD1. Germline V gene sequence: CDR1 SGDLS, CDR2 YYNGEE. The CDR3 is 15 amino acids. V trimming: 4 bases; J trimming: 4 bases; junction bases outside the gene matches: 9. The CDR3 region has the DNA TGTGCCAGCAGCTTCCGACAGGGGATTAGCTATGGCTACACCTTC. It translates to CASSFRQGISYGYTF.

This clone was seen only once. V is TRBV19 and J is TRBJ1-2; D is uncertain. The V end was cut by 9 bases, the J end by 2 bases, with 16 bases between. Looked up from germline, CDR1 is LNHDA and CDR2 is SQIVND (reference sequence). This CDR3 is built from 14 residues. Written as DNA, the CDR3 is TGTGCCAGCCAACCGTCTCGGCAGAACTATGGCTACACCTTC. As protein: CASQPSRQNYGYTF.

The chain joins TRBV10-3 to TRBJ1-2, with D possibly being TRBD1 (5 bases). Germline values: CDR1 ENHRY, CDR2 SYGVKD. Trimming cost V 3 bases and J 2 bases, with 16 bases left between them. There are 16 residues in the CDR3. CDR3 sequence (DNA): TGTGCCATCAGTGAAAATTTGGGCGGGGCGAACTATGGCTACACCTTC. The encoded protein is CAISENLGGANYGYTF.